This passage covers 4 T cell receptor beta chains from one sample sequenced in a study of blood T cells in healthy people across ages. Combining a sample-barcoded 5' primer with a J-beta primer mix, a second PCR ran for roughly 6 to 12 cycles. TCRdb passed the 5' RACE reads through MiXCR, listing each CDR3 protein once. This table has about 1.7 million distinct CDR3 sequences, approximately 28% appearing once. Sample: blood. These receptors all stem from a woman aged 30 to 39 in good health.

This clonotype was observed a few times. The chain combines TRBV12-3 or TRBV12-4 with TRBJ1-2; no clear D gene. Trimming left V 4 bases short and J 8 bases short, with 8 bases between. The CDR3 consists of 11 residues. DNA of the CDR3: TGTGCCAGCAGTTCTTCCGGCGGCTACACCTTC. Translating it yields CASSSSGGYTF.

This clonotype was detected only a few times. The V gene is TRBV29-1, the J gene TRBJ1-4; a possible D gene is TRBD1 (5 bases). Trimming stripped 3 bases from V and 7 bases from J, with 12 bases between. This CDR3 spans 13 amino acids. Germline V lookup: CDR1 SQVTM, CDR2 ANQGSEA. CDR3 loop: CSVEWGDGEKLFF. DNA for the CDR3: TGCAGCGTTGAGTGGGGGGACGGTGAAAAACTGTTTTTT.

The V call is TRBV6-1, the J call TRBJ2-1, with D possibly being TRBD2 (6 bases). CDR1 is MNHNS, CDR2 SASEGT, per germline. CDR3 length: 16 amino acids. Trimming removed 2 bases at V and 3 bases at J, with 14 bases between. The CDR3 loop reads CASSERSGDLYNEQFF. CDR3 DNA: TGTGCCAGCAGTGAAAGGTCGGGGGACCTCTACAATGAGCAGTTCTTC.

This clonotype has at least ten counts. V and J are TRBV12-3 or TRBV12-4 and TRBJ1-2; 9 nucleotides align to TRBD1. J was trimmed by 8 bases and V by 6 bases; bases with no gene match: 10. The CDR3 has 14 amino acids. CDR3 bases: TGTGCCAGCAGCATGGACAGGGGCCTGGGAGGCTACACCTTC. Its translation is CASSMDRGLGGYTF.